This T cell receptor beta chain was obtained from a study of blood T cell repertoires in COVID-19. Study-level background: COVID-19 samples, acute and convalescent, were from the United States, Italy and Spain. PBMCs, B-cell-depleted T cells, or T cells were the source of the cDNA or gDNA that made up the material.

The CDR3 length is 15 residues. Germline CDR1 SGHTS, CDR2 YDEGEE. Trimming took off 1 base at V and 0 bases at J, with 11 bases between the two ends. Per the authors' pipeline: Amplification of reference gene primers was used by the study to estimate nucleated cell counts. Some clones are missing from TCRdb's copy, which holds only in-frame ones; the method was immunoSEQ multiplex PCR. The DNA was the basis for D and trimming; V, J and clone size are from that table. The data show approximately 90,000 clones, around 86% seen once. The TCR was taken from a woman aged 70-85 years with acute or convalescent COVID-19. The sequencing sample was made of peripheral blood. This sequence joins TRBV5-8 and TRBJ2-7, with D possibly matching TRBD1 (6 bases). CDR3 region: CASSLMGASSYEQYF. The CDR3 DNA follows: TGTGCCAGCAGCTTGATGGGGGCTAGCTCCTACGAGCAGTACTTC.